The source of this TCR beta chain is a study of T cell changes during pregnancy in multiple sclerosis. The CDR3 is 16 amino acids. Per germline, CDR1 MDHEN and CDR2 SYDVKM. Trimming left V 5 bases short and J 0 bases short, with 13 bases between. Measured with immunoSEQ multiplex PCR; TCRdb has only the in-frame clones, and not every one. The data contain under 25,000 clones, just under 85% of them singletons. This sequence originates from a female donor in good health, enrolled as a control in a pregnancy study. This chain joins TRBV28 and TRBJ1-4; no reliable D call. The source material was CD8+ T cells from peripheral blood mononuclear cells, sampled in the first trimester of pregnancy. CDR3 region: CASSPEISATNEKLFF. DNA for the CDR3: TGTGCCAGCAGTCCCGAGATAAGTGCAACTAATGAAAAACTGTTTTTT. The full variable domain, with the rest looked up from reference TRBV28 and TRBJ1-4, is DVKVTQSSRYLVKRTGEKVFLECVQDMDHENMFWYRQDPGLGLRLIYFSYDVKMKEKGDIPEGYSVSREKKERFSLILESASTNQTSMYLCASSPEISATNEKLFFGSGTQLSVL.